These 27 T cell receptor beta chains were sequenced from one sample in a study of blood T cell repertoires in COVID-19 (TCRdb year 2020). The library relied on the immunoSEQ multiplex PCR assay. TCRdb limited this immuneACCESS table to in-frame rearrangements with V and J called. A share of clones is missing; checked studies link under half to unresolved V genes, and the rest is unexplained. This sample lists roughly 180,000 clones; about 85% were detected once. 2% to 2.5% of the sample lies in the top ten. Sequenced sample: peripheral blood. Every receptor here comes from a man between 70 and 80 years old with active or convalescent COVID-19.

The rearrangement links TRBV7-2 to TRBJ2-5, with 14 bases lining up with TRBD2. Germline CDR1 reads SGHTA; CDR2 reads FQGNSA. The CDR3 consists of 16 residues. Trimming took 5 bases from V and 2 from J; bases not matched to a gene: 4. In nucleotides, the CDR3 is TGTGCCAGCAGCAAGGGGACTAGCGGGGGTCAAGAGACCCAGTACTTC. Protein sequence: CASSKGTSGGQETQYF.

The chain couples TRBV11-2 to TRBJ2-3; 11 bases map to TRBD1. Germline V gene lookup returns CDR1 SGHAT and CDR2 FQNNGV. J was trimmed by 3 bases and V by 4 bases; bases with no gene match: 3. CDR3 length: 15 amino acids. CDR3 DNA: TGTGCCAGCAGCTCCGGACAGGGGGCGACAGATACGCAGTATTTT. The encoded protein is CASSSGQGATDTQYF.

This clone was picked up a small number of times. The chain uses TRBV10-3 and TRBJ2-7; 7 bases are a match to TRBD1. The V and J ends lost 5 bases and 0 bases, in that order; junction bases with no gene match: 4. Germline-derived CDR1 and CDR2 are ENHRY and SYGVKD. CDR3 length: 14 amino acids. The CDR3 bases are TGTGCCATCAGTACAGGGGTCAGCTCCTACGAGCAGTACTTC. This encodes CAISTGVSSYEQYF.

This clone was picked up one time. V and J are TRBV7-9 and TRBJ2-4, with D perhaps matching TRBD2 (6 bases). The V and J ends lost 0 bases and 2 bases respectively, with 14 bases between them. Germline CDR1 reads SEHNR; CDR2 reads FQNEAQ (reference sequence). The CDR3 is 17 residues long. The CDR3 nucleotides read TGTGCCAGCAGCTTAGCCCCAGTGGCGGGGTCCAAAAACATTCAGTACTTC. Amino acids: CASSLAPVAGSKNIQYF.

V is TRBV7-2 and J is TRBJ2-1, with 9 bases aligning to TRBD1. Germline CDR1 and CDR2: SGHTA and FQGNSA. This CDR3 has 16 residues. V lost 4 bases, J lost 1 base, and 5 bases stayed unmatched. In DNA, the CDR3 is TGTGCCAGCAGCTCCAACAGGGGGCAATCCTACAATGAGCAGTTCTTC. Its protein is CASSSNRGQSYNEQFF.

The CDR3 spells CASSELREGHNQPQHF. CDR3 in DNA: TGTGCCAGCAGTGAACTAAGGGAGGGCCACAATCAGCCCCAGCATTTT. The rearrangement uses TRBV6-1 and TRBJ1-5, with D hard to call. The ends were cut back, 2 bases at V and 3 bases at J, with 14 bases in the middle. CDR1 is MNHNS, CDR2 SASEGT, per germline. The CDR3 is 16 residues long.

The CDR3 here is CASSPGDSGRTDTQYF. The CDR3 DNA follows: TGTGCCAGCAGCCCTGGTGATAGCGGCCGCACAGATACGCAGTATTTT. The chain links TRBV5-5 to TRBJ2-3; D may be TRBD2 (6 bases). CDR3 size: 16 residues. V was trimmed by 4 bases and J by 1 base, leaving 16 bases between them. Germline lookup yields CDR1 SGHKS and CDR2 YYEKEE (reference sequence).

This rearrangement joins TRBV19 to TRBJ2-3; the D gene is possibly TRBD2 (5 bases). Germline V CDR1 and CDR2: LNHDA, SQIVND (reference sequence). This CDR3 region has 17 residues. Deletions cut 5 bases from V and 7 bases from J, with 25 bases between. The CDR3 here is CASSDQSGGLTTNTQYF. The DNA for the CDR3 is TGTGCCAGTAGTGACCAATCCGGAGGCCTTACGACGAATACGCAGTATTTT.

This clone occurred once. The chain links TRBV5-6 to TRBJ2-7; perhaps TRBD2 as D (6 bases). Per the germline V gene, CDR1 is SGHDT and CDR2 is YYEEEE. This CDR3 spans 13 amino acids. V was shortened by 4 bases and J by 7 bases, with 15 bases between the two germline ends. The DNA for the CDR3 is TGTGCCAGCAGCCGGGACTCCAGGGATGAGCAGTACTTC. Its translation: CASSRDSRDEQYF. The entire variable domain, with the rest obtained from reference TRBV5-6 and TRBJ2-7, is as follows: DAGVTQSPTHLIKTRGQQVTLRCSPKSGHDTVSWYQQALGQGPQFIFQYYEEEERQRGNFPDRFSGHQFPNYSSELNVNALLLGDSALYLCASSRDSRDEQYFGPGTRLTVT.

V is TRBV6-5 and J is TRBJ2-7, with TRBD2 matching over 9 bases. The ends lost 4 bases at V and 4 bases at J; junction bases unmatched: 5. The CDR3 has 14 amino acids. Per the germline V gene, CDR1 is MNHEY and CDR2 is SVGAGI. CDR3 residues: CASSFSGSAYEQYF. Written as DNA, the CDR3 is TGTGCCAGCAGTTTTAGCGGGAGTGCTTACGAGCAGTACTTC.

The chain employs TRBV13 and TRBJ1-4, with a possible D match to TRBD1 (5 bases). Germline V CDR1 and CDR2: PRHDT, FYEKMQ (reference sequence). Trimming pared 3 bases from V and 5 bases from J, leaving 7 bases between. The CDR3 extends over 13 amino acids. The CDR3 DNA is TGTGCCAGCAGCTTCGGGGGGAATGAAAAACTGTTTTTT. Translation: CASSFGGNEKLFF.

The chain combines TRBV28 with TRBJ1-3; 7 nucleotides agree with TRBD1. The J segment lost 0 bases and the V segment lost 3 bases, leaving 8 bases of the junction unmatched. The germline V gene encodes CDR1 MDHEN and CDR2 SYDVKM. This CDR3 is 17 amino acids long. The CDR3, as DNA: TGTGCCAGCAGTTTTTCGGGACAGACATTCTCTGGAAACACCATATATTTT. Encoded protein: CASSFSGQTFSGNTIYF.

This chain joins TRBV10-2 and TRBJ1-4; D remains ambiguous. The germline V gene has CDR1 WSHSY and CDR2 SAAADI. The CDR3 has 17 amino acids. V lost 2 bases, J lost 5 bases, and 18 bases lay in between. CDR3: CASSEMIDSGINEKLFF. As DNA, the CDR3 is TGCGCCAGCAGTGAGATGATCGATTCGGGGATAAATGAAAAACTGTTTTTT.

The gene calls are TRBV2 and TRBJ2-3, with 9 bases lining up with TRBD1. V lost 6 bases and J lost 4; bases outside the gene matches: 11. This CDR3 has 16 residues. Germline-derived CDR1 and CDR2 are SNHLY and FYNNEI. CDR3 sequence reads: CASRKNRDRVADTQYF. As DNA, the CDR3 is TGTGCCAGCAGGAAAAACCGGGACAGGGTCGCAGATACGCAGTATTTT.

The CDR3 region has the DNA TGTGCCACGGGGAGGGGGGGCAGCTACAATGAGCAGTTCTTC. Translated: CATGRGGSYNEQFF. The chain uses TRBV6-6 and TRBJ2-1; a weak D match, TRBD2 (7 bases). Germline V lookup: CDR1 MNHNY, CDR2 SVGAGI (reference sequence). This CDR3 has 14 residues. V was shortened by 10 bases and J by 3 bases, with 16 bases between the two germline ends.

V gene TRBV6-1 combines with J gene TRBJ1-2; the D is unclear. Trimming took off 1 base at V and 4 bases at J, with 13 bases between the two ends. Per germline, CDR1 MNHNS and CDR2 SASEGT. This CDR3 spans 15 amino acids. The CDR3 reads CASSEGQARVYGYTF. The CDR3 DNA is TGTGCCAGCAGTGAAGGTCAGGCGCGCGTCTATGGCTACACCTTC.

V is TRBV2 and J is TRBJ2-2, with 12 nucleotides matching TRBD2. This CDR3 comprises 14 residues. The trim removed 11 bases at V and 5 bases at J, leaving 6 bases unmatched. Germline values: CDR1 SNHLY, CDR2 FYNNEI. The CDR3 protein is CAGGLAGGTGELFF. The CDR3 nucleotides read TGTGCCGGCGGCCTAGCGGGGGGGACCGGGGAGCTGTTTTTT.

The chain couples TRBV18 to TRBJ2-7; D is perhaps TRBD1 (6 bases). V shed 3 bases and J shed 0 bases, with 12 bases lying between them. The CDR3 spans 15 residues. Germline V gene data show CDR1 as KGHSH and CDR2 as LQKENI. CDR3 nucleotide sequence: TGTGCCAGCTCACCTACAGGGACAAGCTCCTACGAGCAGTACTTC. It translates to CASSPTGTSSYEQYF.

This chain links TRBV5-6 with TRBJ1-2, with TRBD1 matching over 10 bases. The CDR3 runs 13 residues. After removal of 6 bases from V and 6 bases from J, the junction contained 5 bases not matched to a gene. CDR1 is SGHDT and CDR2 is YYEEEE in the germline V gene. CDR3 in amino acids: CASTSTGGDGYTF. DNA for the CDR3: TGTGCCAGCACCTCGACAGGGGGCGATGGCTACACCTTC.

The V gene is TRBV3-1 (or the pseudogene TRBV3-2), the J gene TRBJ2-1, with D tentatively TRBD2 (7 bases). The germline CDR1 and CDR2 sequences are LGHDT and YNNKEL (reference sequence). V was cut by 1 base and J by 0 bases, with 25 bases left in between. The CDR3 has 21 residues. The chain's CDR3 is CASSQVGRGVVRGSSYNEQFF. Here the CDR3 DNA reads TGTGCCAGCAGCCAAGTTGGGAGGGGGGTGGTGCGTGGAAGCTCCTACAATGAGCAGTTCTTC.

This chain joins TRBV19 and TRBJ2-7; 7 positions match TRBD1. Per germline, CDR1 LNHDA and CDR2 SQIVND (reference sequence). The CDR3 loop spans 15 amino acids. With V trimmed by 4 bases and J by 3 bases, 9 bases remained unmatched. In DNA form, the CDR3 reads TGTGCCAGTAGTACCGCTCCGGGACAGAACTACGAGCAGTACTTC. Protein sequence: CASSTAPGQNYEQYF.

The chain links TRBV2 to TRBJ1-4, with a possible D match to TRBD1 (5 bases). Per germline, CDR1 SNHLY and CDR2 FYNNEI. The CDR3 runs to 15 residues. V lost 5 bases to trimming and J lost 0 bases, with 10 bases between them. The DNA of the CDR3 is TGTGCCAGCAGTCGGGACTGGTCAACTAATGAAAAACTGTTTTTT. This translates into CASSRDWSTNEKLFF.

Worth noting for this clone: The junction shows a germline mismatch at one end, possibly a read error. V is TRBV6-5 and J is TRBJ1-6, with 7 nucleotides matching TRBD1. Germline CDR1 and CDR2: MNHEY and SVGAGI. The CDR3 sequence is 16 residues long. As DNA, the CDR3 is TGTGCCAGCAGTTTAGAGGGGGCGCGATTTAATTCACCCCTCCATTTT. Residues: CASSLEGARFNSPLHF.

This sequence joins TRBV9 and TRBJ2-1, with 16 bases identical to TRBD2. V lost 3 bases and J lost 7; bases outside the gene matches: 1. The CDR3 runs to 15 residues. Looked up from germline, CDR1 is SGDLS and CDR2 is YYNGEE. DNA of the CDR3: TGTGCCAGCAGCGCGGGACTAGCGGGAGGGAATGAGCAGTTCTTC. As protein: CASSAGLAGGNEQFF.

The chain uses TRBV7-9 and TRBJ2-1; D perhaps matches TRBD2 (5 bases). V shed 7 bases and J shed 4 bases, with 20 bases lying between them. This CDR3 has 16 amino acids. CDR1 SEHNR and CDR2 FQNEAQ come from the germline V gene (reference sequence). Here the CDR3 reads CASIPEGVSLYNEQFF. The CDR3 nucleotides are TGTGCCAGCATCCCCGAGGGAGTTTCATTGTACAATGAGCAGTTCTTC.

The rearrangement uses TRBV7-9 and TRBJ2-5; tentative D call: TRBD1 (5 bases). The germline gives CDR1 SEHNR, CDR2 FQNEAQ (reference sequence). The CDR3 is made up of 14 amino acids. Trimming shortened V by 11 bases and J by 3 bases, and 19 bases separated the two germline ends. The CDR3, as DNA: TGTGCCTGTAACCGCGGACACTTAAAAGAGACCCAGTACTTC. This sequence encodes CACNRGHLKETQYF.

This clone was seen just once. V gene TRBV27 combines with J gene TRBJ2-1; TRBD2 might be the D (5 bases). V shed 3 bases and J shed 4 bases, with 7 bases lying between them. Germline V lookup: CDR1 MNHEY, CDR2 SMNVEV (reference sequence). The CDR3 is 13 residues long. The CDR3 here is CASSLGAYNEQFF. The CDR3, as DNA: TGTGCCAGCAGTTTGGGAGCGTACAATGAGCAGTTCTTC.